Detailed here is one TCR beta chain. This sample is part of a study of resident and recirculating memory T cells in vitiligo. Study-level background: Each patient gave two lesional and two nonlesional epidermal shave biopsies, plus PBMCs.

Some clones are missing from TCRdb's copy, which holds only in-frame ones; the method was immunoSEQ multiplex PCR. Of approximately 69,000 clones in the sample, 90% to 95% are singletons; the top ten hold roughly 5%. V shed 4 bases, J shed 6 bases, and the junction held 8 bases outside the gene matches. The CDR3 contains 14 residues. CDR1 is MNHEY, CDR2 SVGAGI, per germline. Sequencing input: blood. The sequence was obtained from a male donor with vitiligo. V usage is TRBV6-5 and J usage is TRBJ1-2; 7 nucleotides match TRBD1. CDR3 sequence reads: CASSSGQEFNGYTF. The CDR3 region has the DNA TGTGCCAGCAGTTCCGGACAGGAGTTTAATGGCTACACCTTC.